This record concerns one T cell receptor beta chain sequence. These data belong to a study of cytomegalovirus exposure and HLA in healthy donors. Vbeta (60) and Jbeta (13) primers were used in the PCR. Using immunoSEQ multiplex PCR, the repertoire was profiled, and TCRdb retains in-frame clones only, with some absent. The data contain some 140,000 clones, approximately 80% of them seen just once; the ten biggest clones take up approximately 2%. Losses at the gene ends were 8 bases for V and 6 bases for J; bases not matched to a gene: 3. This CDR3 has 13 residues. CDR1 is WSHSY and CDR2 is SAAADI in the germline V gene.

Specimen: PBMCs. The TCR originated in a man aged 25-45 years in good health and CMV-seronegative. The chain combines TRBV10-2 with TRBJ1-4; 10 bases fit TRBD1. The CDR3 region has the DNA TGCGCCAGCTCCGGGACAGGGGATGAAAAACTGTTTTTT. Amino acid sequence: CASSGTGDEKLFF.